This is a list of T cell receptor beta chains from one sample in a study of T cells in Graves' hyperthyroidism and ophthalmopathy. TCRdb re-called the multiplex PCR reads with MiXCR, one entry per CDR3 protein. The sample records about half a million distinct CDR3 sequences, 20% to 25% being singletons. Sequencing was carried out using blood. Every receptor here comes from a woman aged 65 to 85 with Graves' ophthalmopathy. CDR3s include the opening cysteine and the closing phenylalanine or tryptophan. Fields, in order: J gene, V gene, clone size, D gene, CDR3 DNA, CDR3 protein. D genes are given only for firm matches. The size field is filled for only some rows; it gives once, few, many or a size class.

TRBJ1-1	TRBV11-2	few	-	TGTGCCAGCAGCTTAGGGGGGACCCGACTTACGGCTTTCTTT	CASSLGGTRLTAFF
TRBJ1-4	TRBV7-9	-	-	TGTGCCAGCAGCTTAATAGGGGATAATGAAAAACTGTTTTTT	CASSLIGDNEKLFF
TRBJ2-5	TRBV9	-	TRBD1	TGTGCCAGCAGCACGAAGACCGGGACAGTGGTAGAGACCCAGTACTTC	CASSTKTGTVVETQYF
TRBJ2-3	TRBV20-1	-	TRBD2	TGCAGTGCTAGAGATCCCACTAGCGGGGGTACAGATACGCAGTATTTT	CSARDPTSGGTDTQYF
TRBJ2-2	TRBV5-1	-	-	TGCGCCAGCAGCCGGGACTCCGAGAACACCGGGGAGCTGTTTTTT	CASSRDSENTGELFF
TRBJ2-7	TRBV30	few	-	TGTGCCTGGAGTGTACACGGGGCGAGCGAGCAGTACTTC	CAWSVHGASEQYF
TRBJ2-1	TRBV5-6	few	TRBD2	TGTGCCAGCAGCTTCTCCCCAGGGACTAGGCCACGGGAGCAGTTCTTC	CASSFSPGTRPREQFF
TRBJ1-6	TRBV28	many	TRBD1	TGTGCCAGCAGCTCGCGACAGGGAGCCTATAATTCACCCCTCCACTTT	CASSSRQGAYNSPLHF
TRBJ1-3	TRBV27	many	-	TGTGCCAGCAGCTTCTTGAGGGGCCTCTCTGGAAACACCATATATTTT	CASSFLRGLSGNTIYF
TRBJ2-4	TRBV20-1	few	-	TGCAGTGCTAGAGATCGCCCAGGAGGGGTTCAGTACTTC	CSARDRPGGVQYF
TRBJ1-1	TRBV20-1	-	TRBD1	TGCAGTGCTAGGTCAGGGGGAAGCACTGAAGCTTTCTTT	CSARSGGSTEAFF
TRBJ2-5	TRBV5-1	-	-	TGCGCCAGCTCCCCTCAGAGCAGGGCTCAAGAGACCCAGTACTTC	CASSPQSRAQETQYF
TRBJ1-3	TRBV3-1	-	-	TGTGCCAGCAGACACTCCTCTGGAAACACCATATATTTT	CASRHSSGNTIYF
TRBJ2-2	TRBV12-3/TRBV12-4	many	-	TGTGCCAGCAGTTTTGGCAACGGGGTGAACGCCGGGGAGCTGTTTTTT	CASSFGNGVNAGELFF
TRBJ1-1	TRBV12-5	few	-	TGTGCTAGTGGTTTGGTAGGGGCCTCTACAGCTTTCTTT	CASGLVGASTAFF
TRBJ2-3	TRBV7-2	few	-	TGTGCCAGCAGCTTAGTAGCGAGCCCGGGTTCGGATACGCAGTATTTT	CASSLVASPGSDTQYF
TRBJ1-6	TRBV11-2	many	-	TGTGCCAGCAGCTTAGGGCGGCTGAATTCACCCCTCCACTTT	CASSLGRLNSPLHF
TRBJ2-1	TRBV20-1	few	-	TGCAGTGTTAGTCACTATGAGCAGTTCTTC	CSVSHYEQFF
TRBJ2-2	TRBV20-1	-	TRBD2	TGCAGTGCTAGCGGGAGGTATACTGGGGAGCTGTTTTTT	CSASGRYTGELFF
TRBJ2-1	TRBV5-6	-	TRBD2	TGTGCCAGCAGCAGCGGGAACTACAATGAGCAGTTCTTC	CASSSGNYNEQFF
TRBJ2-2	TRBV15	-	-	TGTGCCACCAGCAGAGCCGGCGATAGCGCGAACACCGGGGAGCTGTTTTTT	CATSRAGDSANTGELFF
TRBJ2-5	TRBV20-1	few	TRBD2	TGCAGTGCTAGGAGTATGGCGGGAGGAGGAAGGCAGACCCAGTACTTC	CSARSMAGGGRQTQYF
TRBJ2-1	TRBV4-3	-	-	TGCGCCAGCAGCCAAGGGAGTAGCGCGTACAATGAGCAGTTCTTC	CASSQGSSAYNEQFF
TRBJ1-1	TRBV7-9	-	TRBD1	TGTGCCAGCAGCGTACCGGGACAGGGAGACACTGAAGCTTTCTTT	CASSVPGQGDTEAFF
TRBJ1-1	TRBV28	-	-	TGTGCCAGCGCGCCTGTCGTGGGCGCTGAAGCTTTCTTT	CASAPVVGAEAFF
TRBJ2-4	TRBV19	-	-	TGTGCCAGTAGTATAGGTACAGGGAAGGATGGCAAAAACATTCAGTACTTC	CASSIGTGKDGKNIQYF